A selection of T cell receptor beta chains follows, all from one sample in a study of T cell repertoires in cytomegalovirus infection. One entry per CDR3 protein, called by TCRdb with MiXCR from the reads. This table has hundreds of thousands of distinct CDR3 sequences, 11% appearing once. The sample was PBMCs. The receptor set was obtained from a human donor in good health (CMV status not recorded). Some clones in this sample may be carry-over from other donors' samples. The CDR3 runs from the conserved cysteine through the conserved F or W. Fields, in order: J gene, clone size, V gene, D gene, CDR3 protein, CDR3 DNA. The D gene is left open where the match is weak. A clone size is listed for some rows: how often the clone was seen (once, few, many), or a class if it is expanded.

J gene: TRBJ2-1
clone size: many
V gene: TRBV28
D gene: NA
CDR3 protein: CASLGGQGLDNEQFF
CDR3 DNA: TGTGCCAGCCTAGGGGGGCAAGGCTTGGACAATGAGCAGTTCTTC

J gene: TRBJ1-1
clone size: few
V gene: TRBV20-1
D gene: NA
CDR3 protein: CSADGRGGTEAFF
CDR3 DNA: TGCAGTGCCGACGGCCGGGGGGGGACTGAAGCTTTCTTT

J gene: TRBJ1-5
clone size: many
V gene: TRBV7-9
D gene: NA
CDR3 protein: CASSSGLPNQPQHF
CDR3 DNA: TGTGCCAGCAGCTCGGGACTCCCCAATCAGCCCCAGCATTTT

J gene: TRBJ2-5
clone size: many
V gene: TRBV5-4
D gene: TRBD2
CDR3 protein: CASSPNTGTSEQETQYF
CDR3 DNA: TGTGCCAGCAGTCCGAATACCGGGACTAGCGAGCAAGAGACCCAGTACTTC

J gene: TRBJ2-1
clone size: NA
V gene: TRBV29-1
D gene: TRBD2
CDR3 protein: CSARTSTGGEQFF
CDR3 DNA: TGCAGCGCTAGGACCTCCACGGGAGGGGAGCAGTTCTTC

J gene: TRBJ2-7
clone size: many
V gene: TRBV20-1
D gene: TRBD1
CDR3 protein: CSARDRGSGPYEQYF
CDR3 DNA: TGCAGTGCTAGGGACAGGGGTTCAGGACCCTACGAGCAGTACTTC

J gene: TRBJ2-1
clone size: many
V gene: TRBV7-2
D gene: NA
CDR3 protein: CASSLTAATSYNEQFF
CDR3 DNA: TGTGCCAGCAGCTTAACGGCCGCTACCTCCTACAATGAGCAGTTCTTC

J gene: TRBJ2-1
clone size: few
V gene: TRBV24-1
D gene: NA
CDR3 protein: CATSDFIAGSYNEQFF
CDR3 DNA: TGTGCCACCAGTGATTTCATCGCGGGCTCCTACAATGAGCAGTTCTTC

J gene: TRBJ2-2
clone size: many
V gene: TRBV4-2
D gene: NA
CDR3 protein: CASSREGGNTGELFF
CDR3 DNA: TGTGCCAGCAGCCGGGAGGGGGGTAACACCGGGGAGCTGTTTTTT

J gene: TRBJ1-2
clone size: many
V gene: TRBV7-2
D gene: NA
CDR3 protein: CASSGRAGTPPGYGYTF
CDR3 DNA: TGTGCCAGCAGCGGGCGCGCCGGGACACCACCGGGCTATGGCTACACCTTC

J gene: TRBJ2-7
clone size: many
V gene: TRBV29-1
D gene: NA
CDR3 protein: CSAEGSSYEQYF
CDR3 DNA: TGCAGCGCTGAGGGCAGCTCCTACGAGCAGTACTTC

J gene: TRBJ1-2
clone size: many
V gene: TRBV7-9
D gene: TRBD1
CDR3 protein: CASSQGQGGYGYTF
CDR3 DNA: TGTGCCAGCAGCCAAGGACAGGGGGGATACGGCTACACCTTC

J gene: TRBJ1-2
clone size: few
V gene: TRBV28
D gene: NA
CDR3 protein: CAGSRGGFYGYTF
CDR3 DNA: TGTGCCGGATCCCGGGGAGGGTTCTATGGCTACACCTTC

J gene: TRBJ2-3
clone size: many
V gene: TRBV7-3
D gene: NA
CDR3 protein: CASSLSPDTQYF
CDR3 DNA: TGTGCCAGCAGCTTAAGTCCAGATACGCAGTATTTT

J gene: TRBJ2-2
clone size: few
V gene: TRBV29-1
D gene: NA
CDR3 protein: CSVGGAVDTGELFF
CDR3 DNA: TGCAGCGTTGGGGGGGCAGTGGACACCGGGGAGCTGTTTTTT

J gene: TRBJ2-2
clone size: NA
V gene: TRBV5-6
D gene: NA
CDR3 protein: CASSLAPTSGSGELFF
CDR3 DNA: TGTGCCAGCAGCTTGGCCCCGACTAGTGGCTCCGGGGAGCTGTTTTTT

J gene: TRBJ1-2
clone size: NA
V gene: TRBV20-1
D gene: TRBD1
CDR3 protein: CSARGGQGQDGYTF
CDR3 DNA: TGCAGTGCTAGGGGCGGACAGGGGCAGGATGGCTACACCTTC

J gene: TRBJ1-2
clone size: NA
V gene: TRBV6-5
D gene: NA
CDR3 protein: CASSYSPGRDGYTF
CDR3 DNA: TGTGCCAGCAGTTACTCTCCGGGAAGAGATGGCTACACCTTC

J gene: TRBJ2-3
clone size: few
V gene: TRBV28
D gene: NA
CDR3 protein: CASSFWPSGDTQYF
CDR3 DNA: TGTGCCAGCAGTTTTTGGCCCTCGGGGGATACGCAGTATTTT

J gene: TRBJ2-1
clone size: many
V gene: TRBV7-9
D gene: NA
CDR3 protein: CASSSQGPYNEQFF
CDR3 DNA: TGTGCCAGCAGCTCTCAAGGACCGTACAATGAGCAGTTCTTC

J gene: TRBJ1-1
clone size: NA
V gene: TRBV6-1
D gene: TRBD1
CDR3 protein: CASWTGTMNTEAFF
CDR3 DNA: TGTGCCAGCTGGACAGGGACCATGAACACTGAAGCTTTCTTT

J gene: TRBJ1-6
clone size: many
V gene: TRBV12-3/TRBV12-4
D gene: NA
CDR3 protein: CASSWGVNSPLHF
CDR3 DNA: TGTGCCAGCAGTTGGGGGGTGAATTCACCCCTCCACTTT

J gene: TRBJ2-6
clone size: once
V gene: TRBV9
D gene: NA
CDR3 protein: CASSVAGTSGANVLTF
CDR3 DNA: TGTGCCAGCAGCGTCGCAGGGACCTCTGGGGCCAACGTCCTGACTTTC

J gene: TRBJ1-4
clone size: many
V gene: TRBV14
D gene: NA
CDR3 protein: CASSQRREKLFF
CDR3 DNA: TGTGCCAGCAGCCAAAGAAGGGAAAAACTGTTTTTT

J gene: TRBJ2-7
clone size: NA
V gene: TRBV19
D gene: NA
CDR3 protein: CASSNTGSYEQYF
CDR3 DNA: TGTGCCAGTAGCAACACCGGGAGTTACGAGCAGTACTTC

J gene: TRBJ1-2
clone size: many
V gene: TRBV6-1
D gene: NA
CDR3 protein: CASSEDIGSYGYTF
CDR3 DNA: TGTGCCAGCAGTGAGGATATAGGGAGCTATGGCTACACCTTC

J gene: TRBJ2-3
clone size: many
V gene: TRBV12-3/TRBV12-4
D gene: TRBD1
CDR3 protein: CASSTRGTGSPDTQYF
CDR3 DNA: TGTGCCAGCAGTACCCGCGGGACAGGGAGCCCAGATACGCAGTATTTT

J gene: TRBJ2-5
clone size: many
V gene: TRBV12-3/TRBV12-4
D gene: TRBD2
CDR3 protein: CASTIKVGREEDETQYF
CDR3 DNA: TGTGCCAGCACCATAAAGGTTGGGCGGGAGGAGGATGAGACCCAGTACTTC

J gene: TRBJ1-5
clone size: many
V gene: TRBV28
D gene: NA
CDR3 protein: CASSAIDQPQHF
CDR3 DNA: TGTGCCAGCAGTGCTATAGATCAGCCCCAGCATTTT

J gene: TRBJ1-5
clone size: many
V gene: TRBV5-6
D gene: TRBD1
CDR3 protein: CASSLKSWTGGQPQHF
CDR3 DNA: TGTGCCAGCAGCTTGAAATCTTGGACAGGGGGTCAGCCCCAGCATTTT

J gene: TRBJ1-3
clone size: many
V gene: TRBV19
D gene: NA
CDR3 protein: CASSNTLIAGNTIYF
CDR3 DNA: TGTGCCAGTAGTAACACCCTCATCGCTGGAAACACCATATATTTT

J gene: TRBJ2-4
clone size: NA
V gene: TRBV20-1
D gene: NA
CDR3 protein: CSARADSGVQNIQYF
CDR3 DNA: TGCAGTGCTAGAGCGGACTCTGGGGTCCAAAACATTCAGTACTTC

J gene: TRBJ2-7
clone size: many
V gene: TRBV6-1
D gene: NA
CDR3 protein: CALLREFYYEQYF
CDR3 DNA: TGTGCACTTCTGAGGGAATTCTACTACGAGCAGTACTTC

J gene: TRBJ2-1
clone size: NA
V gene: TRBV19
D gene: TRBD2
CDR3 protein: CASSRSTSVLGEQFF
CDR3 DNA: TGTGCCAGTAGTCGGTCGACTAGCGTGTTAGGTGAGCAGTTCTTC

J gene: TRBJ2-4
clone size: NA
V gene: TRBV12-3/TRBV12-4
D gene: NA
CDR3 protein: CASSRTGQDNIQYF
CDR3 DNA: TGTGCCAGCAGTCGGACGGGACAAGATAACATTCAGTACTTC

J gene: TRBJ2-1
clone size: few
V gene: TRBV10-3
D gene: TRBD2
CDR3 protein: CAISEPGIAGSNEQFF
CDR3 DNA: TGTGCCATCAGTGAGCCCGGAATAGCGGGGTCCAATGAGCAGTTCTTC

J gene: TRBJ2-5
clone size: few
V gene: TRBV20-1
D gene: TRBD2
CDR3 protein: CSARGTSASGQYF
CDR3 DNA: TGCAGTGCTAGAGGGACTAGCGCCTCCGGGCAGTACTTC

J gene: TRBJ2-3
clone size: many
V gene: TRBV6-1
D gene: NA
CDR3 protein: CASRERSTDTQYF
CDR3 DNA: TGTGCCAGCAGGGAGAGGAGCACAGATACGCAGTATTTT

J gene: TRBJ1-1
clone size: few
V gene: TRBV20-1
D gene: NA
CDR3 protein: CSASPGAVEAFF
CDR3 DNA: TGCAGTGCTAGCCCCGGGGCGGTTGAAGCTTTCTTT

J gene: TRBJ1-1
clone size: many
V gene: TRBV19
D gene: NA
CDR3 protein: CASRGQQNMNTEAFF
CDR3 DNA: TGTGCCAGTAGAGGCCAGCAAAACATGAACACTGAAGCTTTCTTT

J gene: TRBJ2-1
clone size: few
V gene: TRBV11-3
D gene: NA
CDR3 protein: CASSLRQRSSYNEQFF
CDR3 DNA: TGTGCCAGCAGCTTAAGGCAGCGGAGCTCCTACAATGAGCAGTTCTTC

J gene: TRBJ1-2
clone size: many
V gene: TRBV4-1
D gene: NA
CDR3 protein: CASSQPGETNYGYTF
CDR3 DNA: TGCGCCAGCAGCCAGCCCGGAGAAACCAACTATGGCTACACCTTC

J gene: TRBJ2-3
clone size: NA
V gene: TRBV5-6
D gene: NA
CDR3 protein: CASSAGNSSLDTQYF
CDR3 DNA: TGTGCCAGCAGCGCCGGGAATAGCTCCTTAGATACGCAGTATTTT

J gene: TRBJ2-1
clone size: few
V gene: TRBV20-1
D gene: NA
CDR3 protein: CSAIPNGGPGLRSYNEQFF
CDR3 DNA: TGCAGTGCCATCCCGAACGGGGGACCGGGATTGAGGTCCTACAATGAGCAGTTCTTC

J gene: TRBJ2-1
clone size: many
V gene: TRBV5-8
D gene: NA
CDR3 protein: CASSGTLADNEQFF
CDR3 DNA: TGTGCCAGCAGCGGGACATTAGCGGACAATGAGCAGTTCTTC

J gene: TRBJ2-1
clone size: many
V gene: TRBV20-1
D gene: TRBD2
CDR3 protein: CSALTSGSSYNEQFF
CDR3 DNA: TGCAGTGCTTTGACTAGCGGGAGCTCCTACAATGAGCAGTTCTTC

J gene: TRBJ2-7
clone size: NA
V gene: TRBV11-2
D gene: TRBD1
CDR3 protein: CASSLGQGPNYEQYF
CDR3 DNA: TGTGCCAGCAGCTTAGGACAGGGCCCGAATTACGAGCAGTACTTC

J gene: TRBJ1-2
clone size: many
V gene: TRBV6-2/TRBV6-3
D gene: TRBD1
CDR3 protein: CASSDPGTGVFGYTF
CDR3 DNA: TGTGCCAGCAGTGACCCCGGGACAGGGGTGTTTGGCTACACCTTC

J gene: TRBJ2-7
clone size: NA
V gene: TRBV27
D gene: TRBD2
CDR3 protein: CASRGLASEQYF
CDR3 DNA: TGTGCCAGCCGGGGACTAGCGAGCGAGCAGTACTTC

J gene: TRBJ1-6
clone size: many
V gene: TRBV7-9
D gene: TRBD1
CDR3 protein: CASSYSTGDLPLHF
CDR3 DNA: TGTGCCAGCAGCTACTCGACAGGGGACTTACCCCTCCACTTT

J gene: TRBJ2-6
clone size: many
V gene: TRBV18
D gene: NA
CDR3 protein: CASSPMLLSGANVLTF
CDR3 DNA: TGTGCCAGCTCACCTATGCTACTCTCTGGGGCCAACGTCCTGACTTTC

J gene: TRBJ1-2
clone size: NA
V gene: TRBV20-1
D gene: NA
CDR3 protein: CSARDFPDGNYGYTF
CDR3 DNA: TGCAGTGCTAGAGACTTTCCGGACGGAAACTATGGCTACACCTTC

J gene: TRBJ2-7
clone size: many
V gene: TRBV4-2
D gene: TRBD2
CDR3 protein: CASSQTTSGRRYEQYF
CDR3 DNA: TGTGCCAGCAGCCAAACTACTAGCGGGAGAAGGTACGAGCAGTACTTC

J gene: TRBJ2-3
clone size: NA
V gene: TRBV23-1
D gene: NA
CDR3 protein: CASSHLGKPHPVTDTQYF
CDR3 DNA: TGCGCCAGCAGTCATCTAGGGAAGCCGCACCCGGTGACAGATACGCAGTATTTT

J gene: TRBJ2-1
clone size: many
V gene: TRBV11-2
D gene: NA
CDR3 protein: CASSLTAAYNEQFF
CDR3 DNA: TGTGCCAGCAGCTTGACGGCAGCCTACAATGAGCAGTTCTTC